One and the same sample provided the 30 T cell receptor beta chains below, sequenced in a study of blood T cells in healthy people across ages. A second 7 to 11 cycle PCR used barcoded and J-beta primers. One entry per CDR3 protein, called by TCRdb with MiXCR from the 5' RACE reads. The sample has around 1,000,000 distinct CDR3 sequences, 20% to 25% seen once. Separately, the same data were catalogued under a study of T cells of mothers and their children.

Sequenced material: blood. The receptors stem from a girl aged 2 to 9 in good health.

This clonotype turned up a few times. One junction end does not reproduce the germline sequence, and a read error may be involved. The V and J genes are TRBV5-1 and TRBJ2-3; no clear D gene. CDR1 and CDR2 from the germline V gene are SGHRS and YFSETQ. The CDR3 totals 14 residues. CDR3 nucleotide sequence: TGCGCCTGCAGAACCATGCCGCAAACAGATACGCAGTATTTT. Encoded protein: CACRTMPQTDTQYF.

The CDR3 loop is CASSMSGNTDTQYF. The CDR3 nucleotides read TGCGCCAGCAGCATGAGCGGGAACACAGATACGCAGTATTTT. The V gene is TRBV5-1, the J gene TRBJ2-3, with TRBD2 matching 7 bases. The CDR3 consists of 14 residues. V dropped 4 bases and J dropped 2; count of bases not matched to a gene: 4. Looked up from germline, CDR1 is SGHRS and CDR2 is YFSETQ.

The CDR3 sequence is CASGLGSTVLMNQPQHF. CDR3 DNA: TGTGCTAGTGGTTTGGGGTCCACGGTTCTGATGAATCAGCCCCAGCATTTT. The chain recombines TRBV12-5 with TRBJ1-5, with D uncertain. The CDR3 is 17 residues long. V lost 1 base, J lost 4 bases, and 17 bases lay in between. CDR1 is LGHNT and CDR2 is FRNRAP in the germline V gene.

The chain employs TRBV7-3 and TRBJ1-2, with D maybe TRBD1 (5 bases). V was trimmed by 2 bases and J by 7 bases, leaving 11 bases between them. CDR3 size: 13 residues. Germline V gene sequence: CDR1 SGHTA, CDR2 FQGTGA. The CDR3 nucleotides read TGTGCCAGCAGCTTAGCCGCAGGGTCTGGCTACACCTTC. Amino acids: CASSLAAGSGYTF.

The chain recombines TRBV7-2 with TRBJ2-5; D perhaps matches TRBD2 (6 bases). Germline values: CDR1 SGHTA, CDR2 FQGNSA. V was shortened by 1 base and J by 2 bases, with 11 bases between the two germline ends. The CDR3 length is 15 residues. CDR3 DNA sequence: TGTGCCAGCAGCTTAGGGGGGACTCTACAAGAGACCCAGTACTTC. As protein: CASSLGGTLQETQYF.

This clonotype occurred a few times. This chain joins TRBV28 and TRBJ1-5; 8 nucleotides match TRBD1. The CDR3 is 13 residues long. J gave up 9 bases and V 5 bases, and 6 bases lay outside the gene matches. From germline, CDR1 is MDHEN and CDR2 SYDVKM. CDR3 DNA: TGTGCCAGCAGTCTGGGGGACAGGCGGCCCCAGCATTTT. Amino acid sequence: CASSLGDRRPQHF.

This chain uses TRBV3-1 with TRBJ1-5; 8 nucleotides agree with TRBD1. After removal of 1 base from V and 1 base from J, the junction contained 3 bases not matched to a gene. This CDR3 has 16 amino acids. The germline V gene encodes CDR1 LGHDT and CDR2 YNNKEL (reference sequence). CDR3 region: CASSQGTGLSNQPQHF. In DNA form, the CDR3 reads TGTGCCAGCAGCCAAGGGACAGGGCTAAGCAATCAGCCCCAGCATTTT.

The table lists this clonotype with a few counts. The genes are TRBV11-2 and TRBJ1-1, with D possibly matching TRBD1 (6 bases). Germline lookup yields CDR1 SGHAT and CDR2 FQNNGV. Trimming removed 7 bases at V and 0 bases at J, with 15 bases between. The CDR3 runs to 15 residues. The CDR3 here is CASTWGASMNTEAFF. The CDR3 bases are TGTGCCAGCACCTGGGGGGCGTCCATGAACACTGAAGCTTTCTTT.

The genes are TRBV24-1 and TRBJ2-1, with TRBD2 matching 7 bases. This CDR3 comprises 15 residues. J gave up 7 bases and V 1 base, and 6 bases lay outside the gene matches. Germline V gives CDR1 KGHDR, CDR2 SFDVKD. This chain's CDR3 is CATSDFPLGGNEQFF. The CDR3 nucleotides are TGTGCCACCAGTGATTTCCCCCTCGGGGGGAATGAGCAGTTCTTC.

The chain is built from TRBV5-1 and TRBJ2-3; D not certain. V lost 5 bases and J 6 bases, leaving 10 bases between the germline ends. The germline V gene has CDR1 SGHRS and CDR2 YFSETQ. The CDR3 is 12 residues long. CDR3 sequence reads: CASSFQTDTQYF. DNA of the CDR3: TGCGCCAGCAGTTTCCAGACGGATACGCAGTATTTT.

This clonotype was found a few times. The chain couples TRBV28 to TRBJ2-3; D is possibly TRBD1 (6 bases). Germline assignment: CDR1 MDHEN and CDR2 SYDVKM. Trimming removed 5 bases at V and 10 bases at J, with 19 bases between. The CDR3 has 14 residues. Written as DNA, the CDR3 is TGTGCCAGCAGTCCGCCCCCCAGGGGTCTTCCGCAGTATTTT. This translates into CASSPPPRGLPQYF.

In this sample, this clonotype turned up a few times. This chain links TRBV6-5 with TRBJ1-4; TRBD1 might be the D (5 bases). The CDR3 spans 14 residues. Germline CDR1 reads MNHEY; CDR2 reads SVGAGI. Trimming took off 6 bases at V and 7 bases at J, with 15 bases between the two ends. CDR3 loop: CASRLEGIGEKLFF. The CDR3, as DNA: TGTGCCAGCAGACTCGAGGGGATCGGTGAAAAACTGTTTTTT.

The sample holds a few counts of this clonotype. The V call is TRBV5-1, the J call TRBJ1-5; a weak D match, TRBD1 (5 bases). In germline, CDR1 is SGHRS, CDR2 YFSETQ. The V end was cut by 3 bases, the J end by 5 bases, with 15 bases between. This CDR3 contains 15 residues. The CDR3 coding sequence is TGCGCCAGCAGCTCGGGCGGGGCAGTCGATCAGCCCCAGCATTTT. This sequence encodes CASSSGGAVDQPQHF.

This rearrangement joins TRBV10-2 to TRBJ2-1, with D possibly being TRBD2 (5 bases). The DNA end lines up better with TRBJ2-5; the J call may be wrong. Germline CDR1 WSHSY, CDR2 SAAADI. The CDR3 runs 14 residues. The CDR3 reads CASGPLVMGETQYF. For the CDR3, the DNA is TGCGCCAGCGGCCCACTAGTTATGGGTGAGACCCAGTACTTC.

The V gene is TRBV7-9, the J gene TRBJ1-6; D is unclear. V lost 5 bases to trimming and J lost 6 bases, with 11 bases between them. The CDR3 is 14 amino acids. Germline CDR1 reads SEHNR; CDR2 reads FQNEAQ (reference sequence). The CDR3 sequence is CASSVGIPNSPLHF. The CDR3 DNA follows: TGTGCCAGCAGCGTGGGCATTCCTAATTCACCCCTCCACTTT.

This clonotype was seen a few times. This chain joins TRBV28 and TRBJ2-5; TRBD1 might be the D (5 bases). This CDR3 has 14 residues. Per the germline V gene, CDR1 is MDHEN and CDR2 is SYDVKM. Trimming took 8 bases from V and 5 from J, leaving 18 bases between them. The CDR3 region is CASESARGAETQYF. As DNA, the CDR3 is TGTGCCAGCGAGTCTGCTAGGGGCGCGGAGACCCAGTACTTC.

The chain is built from TRBV6-5 and TRBJ1-6; 8 nucleotides line up with TRBD1. Germline V CDR1 and CDR2: MNHEY, SVGAGI. With 1 base clipped from V and 6 bases from J, the junction kept 11 bases outside the gene matches. The CDR3 sequence is 18 residues long. The CDR3 protein is CASSYYPPGQEFNSPLHF. The CDR3, as DNA: TGTGCCAGCAGTTACTATCCCCCGGGACAGGAGTTTAATTCACCCCTCCACTTT.

In this sample, this clonotype turned up many times. V usage is TRBV29-1 and J usage is TRBJ2-5; D possibly corresponds to TRBD1 (6 bases). Trimming took off 6 bases at V and 2 bases at J, with 10 bases between the two ends. Looked up from germline, CDR1 is SQVTM and CDR2 is ANQGSEA. The length of the CDR3 is 12 residues. CDR3 in amino acids: CSVTGLQETQYF. The CDR3 DNA reads TGCAGCGTGACAGGTTTGCAAGAGACCCAGTACTTC.

This clonotype was counted a few times. The rearrangement uses TRBV29-1 and TRBJ1-2, with unresolved D. V gave up 6 bases and J gave up 5 bases, with 10 bases separating them. This CDR3 has 11 residues. Germline V CDR1 and CDR2: SQVTM, ANQGSEA. CDR3 loop: CSVVSLYGYTF. CDR3 DNA sequence: TGCAGCGTAGTATCCCTATATGGCTACACCTTC.

For this clonotype: At one of its ends the junction is not consistent with the germline gene, which may arise from a read error. The chain is built from TRBV28 and TRBJ1-3; D might be TRBD1 (5 bases). Germline CDR1 MDHEN, CDR2 SYDVKM. This CDR3 is 12 amino acids long. The chain's CDR3 is CTSSNRDNTIYF. CDR3 bases: TGTACCAGCAGTAATAGGGACAACACCATATATTTT. Based on the CDR3 plus reference TRBV28 and TRBJ1-3, the full variable domain is DVKVTQSSRYLVKRTGEKVFLECVQDMDHENMFWYRQDPGLGLRLIYFSYDVKMKEKGDIPEGYSVSREKKERFSLILESASTNQTSMYLCTSSNRDNTIYFGEGSWLTVV.

There are many counts of this clonotype. V is TRBV3-1 and J is TRBJ2-5; no clear D. The CDR3 sequence is 16 residues long. The germline V and J ends were trimmed by 0 bases and 4 bases, with 15 bases remaining between them. In germline, CDR1 is LGHDT, CDR2 YNNKEL (reference sequence). The CDR3 protein is CASSQEGVHFPETQYF. The DNA for the CDR3 is TGTGCCAGCAGCCAAGAAGGTGTCCATTTCCCAGAGACCCAGTACTTC.

The chain has TRBV27 and TRBJ2-7, with D perhaps TRBD1 (6 bases). V was trimmed by 4 bases and J by 0 bases, leaving 22 bases between them. From germline, CDR1 is MNHEY and CDR2 SMNVEV (reference sequence). The CDR3 has 18 amino acids. The CDR3 nucleotides are TGTGCCAGCAGTTCAAATATTGGGACACACGCCGACTCCTACGAGCAGTACTTC. Translated: CASSSNIGTHADSYEQYF.

This chain joins TRBV7-9 and TRBJ2-1; perhaps TRBD1 as D (5 bases). V gave up 5 bases and J gave up 8 bases, with 22 bases separating them. The CDR3 length is 16 residues. From germline, CDR1 is SEHNR and CDR2 FQNEAQ (reference sequence). The CDR3 loop reads CASSPRSYPGSDEQFF. CDR3 coding DNA: TGTGCCAGCAGCCCTCGGTCCTACCCAGGGTCCGATGAGCAGTTCTTC.

V is TRBV5-5 and J is TRBJ1-1; no clear D. Trimming left V 6 bases short and J 4 bases short, with 10 bases between. The CDR3 sequence is 12 residues long. Germline lookup yields CDR1 SGHKS and CDR2 YYEKEE (reference sequence). The CDR3, as DNA: TGTGCCAGCAACCCCCGGGGCACTGAAGCTTTCTTT. Encoded protein: CASNPRGTEAFF. Filled out from reference TRBV5-5 and TRBJ1-1, the complete variable domain reads DAGVTQSPTHLIKTRGQQVTLRCSPISGHKSVSWYQQVLGQGPQFIFQYYEKEERGRGNFPDRFSARQFPNYSSELNVNALLLGDSALYLCASNPRGTEAFFGQGTRLTVV.

Concerning this clonotype: In this CDR3 the conserved last residue, phenylalanine or tryptophan, is missing, so a read error is likely. It is unclear where the CDR3 begins or ends on the DNA, so no DNA is shown, and the CDR3 is as TCRdb lists it. The V call is TRBV6-6, the J call TRBJ1-4; TRBD1 was called by the table and not checked on the DNA. The CDR3 contains 12 residues when both ends are counted. CDR1 is MNHNY, CDR2 SVGAGI, per germline (reference sequence). CDR3: CASSGEEQGLRV.

The chain uses TRBV7-9 and TRBJ2-5, with D possibly matching TRBD1 (8 bases). With 5 bases removed from V and 3 bases from J, the gap between germline ends came to 13 bases. The CDR3 is made up of 14 amino acids. Germline V gives CDR1 SEHNR, CDR2 FQNEAQ (reference sequence). CDR3 DNA sequence: TGTGCCAGCAGCCAACAGGGGGGGGAAGAGACCCAGTACTTC. Encoded protein: CASSQQGGEETQYF.

CDR3 residues: CSARGLQGANEQFF. CDR3 sequence (DNA): TGCAGTGCTAGAGGCCTACAGGGGGCGAATGAGCAGTTCTTC. V is TRBV20-1 and J is TRBJ2-1, with 9 bases aligning to TRBD1. Germline assignment: CDR1 DFQATT and CDR2 SNEGSKA (reference sequence). J gave up 7 bases and V 1 base, and 5 bases lay outside the gene matches. This CDR3 is 14 amino acids long.

The chain has TRBV7-2 and TRBJ1-4; TRBD1 agrees at 7 bases. V lost 5 bases and J lost 8; bases outside the gene matches: 14. The length of the CDR3 is 16 residues. Germline V CDR1 and CDR2: SGHTA, FQGNSA. Here the CDR3 DNA reads TGTGCCAGCAGCCGACAGGGAGGGGGCGGTGGAGAAAAACTGTTTTTT. Amino acids: CASSRQGGGGGEKLFF.

The V and J genes are TRBV20-1 and TRBJ2-5; TRBD2 agrees at 7 bases. This CDR3 comprises 14 residues. V shed 0 bases, J shed 5 bases, and the junction held 6 bases outside the gene matches. From germline, CDR1 is DFQATT and CDR2 SNEGSKA (reference sequence). Here the CDR3 DNA reads TGCAGTGCTAGAGATTGGGAGGGGTGGGAGACCCAGTACTTC. Amino acid sequence: CSARDWEGWETQYF.

This clonotype came up a few times. The chain couples TRBV3-1 to TRBJ2-5; D may be TRBD1 or TRBD2 (5 bases each). In germline, CDR1 is LGHDT, CDR2 YNNKEL (reference sequence). Trimming pared 0 bases from V and 8 bases from J, leaving 22 bases between. The CDR3 contains 17 residues. CDR3 in DNA: TGTGCCAGCAGCCAAGAGAACAGGTTGGGAGCTGAGAATACCCAGTACTTC. Protein product: CASSQENRLGAENTQYF.